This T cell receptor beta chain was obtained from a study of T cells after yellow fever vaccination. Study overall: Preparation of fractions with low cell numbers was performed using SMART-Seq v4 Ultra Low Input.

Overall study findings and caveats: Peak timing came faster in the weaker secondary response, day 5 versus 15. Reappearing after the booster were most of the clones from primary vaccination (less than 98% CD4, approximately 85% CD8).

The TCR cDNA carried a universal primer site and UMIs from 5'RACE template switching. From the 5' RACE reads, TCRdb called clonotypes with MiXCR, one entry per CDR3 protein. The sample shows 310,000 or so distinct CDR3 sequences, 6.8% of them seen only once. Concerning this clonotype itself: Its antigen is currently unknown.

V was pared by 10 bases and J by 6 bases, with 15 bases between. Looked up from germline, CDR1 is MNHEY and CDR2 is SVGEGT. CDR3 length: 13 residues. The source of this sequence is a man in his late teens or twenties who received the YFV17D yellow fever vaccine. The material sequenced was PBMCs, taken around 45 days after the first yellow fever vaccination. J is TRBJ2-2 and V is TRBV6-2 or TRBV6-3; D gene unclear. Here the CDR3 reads CATSDENSGELFF. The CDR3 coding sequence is TGTGCCACCAGCGACGAGAATTCCGGGGAGCTGTTTTTT.